Described below is a single TCR beta chain sequence and its context. The sample originates from a study of blood T cells in healthy people across ages. Next came a second PCR, run for roughly 6 to 11 cycles, which used a sample-barcoded 5' primer along with a J-beta primer mix. Each of the cDNA molecules was tagged by a template-switch adaptor with 12 random nucleotides. TCRdb reprocessed the 5' RACE reads with MiXCR, giving one entry per CDR3 protein. The sample records about 1.1 million distinct CDR3 sequences, roughly two fifths being singletons. Staff drew around 10 milliliters of peripheral blood from each donor. V lost 1 base, J lost 7 bases, and 8 bases stayed unmatched. The CDR3 is 16 amino acids. Germline V gene sequence: CDR1 SGHTA, CDR2 FQGNSA.

Input material: blood. This chain connects TRBV7-2 to TRBJ2-2; 8 bases match TRBD2. The TCR was taken from a man aged 18 to 29 in good health. The CDR3 protein is CASSLEYRGGYGELFF. The CDR3 DNA is TGTGCCAGCAGCTTAGAATATCGCGGGGGGTACGGGGAGCTGTTTTTT. The whole variable domain, filled in from reference TRBV7-2 and TRBJ2-2, reads GAGVSQSPSNKVTEKGKDVELRCDPISGHTALYWYRQSLGQGLEFLIYFQGNSAPDKSGLPSDRFSAERTGGSVSTLTIQRTQQEDSAVYLCASSLEYRGGYGELFFGEGSRLTVL.